This T cell receptor (beta chain) was retrieved from a study of control samples from healthy donors and cancer patients. With V trimmed by 2 bases and J by 4 bases, 1 base remained unmatched. The CDR3 runs to 13 residues. Germline-derived CDR1 and CDR2 are MNHEY and SVGAGI. Of note for this clone: Other DNA sequences in the same sample also yield this CDR3.

Sequencing was performed with immunoSEQ multiplex PCR; in TCRdb, only in-frame clones are kept and a portion is missing. In the table there are nearly 200,000 clones, around 90% of which are singletons. V gene TRBV6-5 combines with J gene TRBJ1-1; 7 positions match TRBD1. The sample taken for sequencing was blood. The receptor was isolated from a man aged 30 to 45 in good health. CDR3 in DNA: TGTGCCAGCAGTTACGGGACAGTCACTGAAGCTTTCTTT. Protein sequence: CASSYGTVTEAFF.